This T cell receptor beta chain was identified in a study of response to subunit inactivated influenza vaccine. Study-wide findings and caveats: The authors proposed limited new T cell recruitment per seasonal influenza vaccination.

TCRdb reprocessed the RT-PCR reads with MiXCR, giving one entry per CDR3 protein. The data show roughly 700,000 distinct CDR3 sequences, about 15% seen once. The CDR3 is made up of 13 amino acids. V shed 0 bases and J shed 6 bases, with 9 bases lying between them. CDR1 MNHEY and CDR2 SVGAGI come from the germline V gene. For this clonotype: Its cognate antigen is unknown.

Here the sequenced sample was PBMCs from blood, taken roughly 2 weeks before vaccination. The chain links TRBV6-5 to TRBJ2-7; D gene uncertain. The source of this sequence is a man aged 45-65 years who received an inactivated influenza vaccine. The CDR3 reads CASSYSPVFEQYF. The CDR3 DNA sequence: TGTGCCAGCAGTTACTCCCCGGTTTTCGAGCAGTACTTC.